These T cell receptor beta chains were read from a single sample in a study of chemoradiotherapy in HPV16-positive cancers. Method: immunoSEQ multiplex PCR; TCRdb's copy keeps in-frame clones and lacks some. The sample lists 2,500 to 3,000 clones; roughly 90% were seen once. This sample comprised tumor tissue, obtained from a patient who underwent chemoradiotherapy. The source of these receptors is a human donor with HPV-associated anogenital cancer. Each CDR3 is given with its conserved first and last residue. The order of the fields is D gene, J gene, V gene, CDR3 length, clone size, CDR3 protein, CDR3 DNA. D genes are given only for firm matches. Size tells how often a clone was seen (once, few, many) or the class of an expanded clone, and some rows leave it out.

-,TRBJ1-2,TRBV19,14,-,CASSIGRDLNGYTF,TGTGCCAGTAGTATTGGCAGGGATTTGAATGGCTACACCTTC
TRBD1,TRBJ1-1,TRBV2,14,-,CASNTDRMNTEAFF,TGTGCCAGCAACACGGACAGGATGAACACTGAAGCTTTCTTT
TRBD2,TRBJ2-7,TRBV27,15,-,CASSDEASGLYEQYF,TGTGCCAGCAGCGACGAGGCTAGCGGGCTCTACGAGCAGTACTTC
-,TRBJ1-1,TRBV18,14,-,CASSRDGKNTEAFF,TGTGCCAGCTCACGAGACGGAAAGAACACTGAAGCTTTCTTT
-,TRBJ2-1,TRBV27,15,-,CASSLSMGGYNEQFF,TGTGCCAGCAGCCTCTCGATGGGGGGCTACAATGAGCAGTTCTTC
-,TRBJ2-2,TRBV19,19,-,CASRYPSRIWAPNTGELFF,TGTGCCAGTAGATACCCGTCCCGAATATGGGCCCCTAACACCGGGGAGCTGTTTTTT
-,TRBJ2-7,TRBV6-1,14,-,CASSDTGISYEQYF,TGTGCCAGCAGTGATACGGGGATTTCCTACGAGCAGTACTTC
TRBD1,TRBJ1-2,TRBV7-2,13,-,CASSETGASGYTF,TGTGCCAGCAGCGAGACAGGGGCTAGTGGCTACACCTTC
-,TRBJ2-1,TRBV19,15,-,CARNLVRDEDNEQFF,TGTGCCAGGAACCTCGTCAGGGACGAAGACAATGAGCAGTTCTTC
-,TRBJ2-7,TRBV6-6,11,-,CASSYSREQYF,TGTGCCAGCAGTTACTCGAGGGAGCAGTACTTC
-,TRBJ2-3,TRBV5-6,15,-,CASSLRDLSTDTQYF,TGTGCCAGCAGCTTGAGGGACCTAAGCACAGATACGCAGTATTTT
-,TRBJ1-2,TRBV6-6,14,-,CASTTQGIDYGYTF,TGTGCCAGCACCACCCAGGGGATCGACTATGGCTACACCTTC
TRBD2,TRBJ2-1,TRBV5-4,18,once,CASSSGLAGGGSYNEQFF,TGTGCCAGCAGCTCGGGACTAGCGGGAGGGGGCTCCTACAATGAGCAGTTCTTC
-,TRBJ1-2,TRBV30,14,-,CAWSVDSLGYGYTF,TGTGCCTGGAGTGTTGACAGCCTGGGGTATGGCTACACCTTC
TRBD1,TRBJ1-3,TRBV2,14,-,CASEKGATGNTIYF,TGTGCCAGCGAGAAGGGGGCTACTGGAAACACCATATATTTT
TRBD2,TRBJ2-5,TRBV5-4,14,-,CASSPAGEGETQYF,TGTGCCAGCAGCCCGGCGGGGGAGGGGGAGACCCAGTACTTC
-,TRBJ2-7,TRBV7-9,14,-,CASSLFGGPYEQYF,TGTGCCAGCAGCTTATTTGGGGGGCCGTACGAGCAGTACTTC
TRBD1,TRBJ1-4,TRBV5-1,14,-,CASSLDWTGNKLFF,TGCGCCAGCAGCTTGGATTGGACAGGGAATAAACTGTTTTTT
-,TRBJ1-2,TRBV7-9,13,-,CASSFGGRDGYTF,TGTGCCAGCAGCTTTGGGGGAAGGGATGGCTACACCTTC
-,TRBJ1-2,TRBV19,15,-,CASSTMSGTAGGYTF,TGTGCCAGTAGTACCATGTCCGGGACCGCTGGGGGCTACACCTTC
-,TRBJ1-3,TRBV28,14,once,CASRIQGDMNTIYF,TGTGCCAGCAGGATCCAGGGTGATATGAACACCATATATTTT
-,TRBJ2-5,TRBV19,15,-,CASSIGPGAEETQYF,TGTGCCAGTAGTATAGGGCCGGGGGCAGAAGAGACCCAGTACTTC
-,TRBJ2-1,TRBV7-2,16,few,CASSLVARGPYNEQFF,TGTGCCAGCAGCTTAGTGGCTAGAGGGCCCTACAATGAGCAGTTCTTC
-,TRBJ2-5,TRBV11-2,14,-,CASSLDQMGETQYF,TGTGCCAGCAGCTTAGACCAGATGGGGGAGACCCAGTACTTC
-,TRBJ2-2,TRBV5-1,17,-,CASSLEGGVLNTGELFF,TGCGCCAGCAGCTTGGAGGGGGGGGTGCTGAACACCGGGGAGCTGTTTTTT
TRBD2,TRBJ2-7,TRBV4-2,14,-,CASTPGGGSDEQYF,TGTGCCAGCACCCCGGGGGGGGGCTCGGACGAGCAGTACTTC
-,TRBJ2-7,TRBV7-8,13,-,CASSPMRGYEQYF,TGTGCCAGCAGTCCTATGAGGGGCTACGAGCAGTACTTC
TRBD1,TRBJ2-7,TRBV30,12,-,CAWTGGTYEQYF,TGTGCCTGGACAGGGGGCACGTACGAGCAGTACTTC
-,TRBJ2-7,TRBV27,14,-,CASSPRRDSYEQYF,TGTGCCAGCAGTCCCCGACGGGACTCCTACGAGCAGTACTTC
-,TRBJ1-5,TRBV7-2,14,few,CASSPRRGDQPQHF,TGTGCCAGCAGCCCTAGACGGGGGGATCAGCCCCAGCATTTT
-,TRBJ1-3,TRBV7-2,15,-,CASSFTTGSGNTIYF,TGTGCCAGCAGCTTTACTACAGGGTCTGGAAACACCATATATTTT
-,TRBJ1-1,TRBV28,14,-,CASRYSKVNTEAFF,TGTGCCAGCAGGTATAGTAAGGTGAACACTGAAGCTTTCTTT